Below are 27 T cell receptor beta chains sequenced from a single sample in a study of blood T cell repertoires in COVID-19 (dated by TCRdb to 2018 to 2021). The library relied on the immunoSEQ multiplex PCR assay. In TCRdb, the immuneACCESS table is reduced to in-frame sequences with V and J assigned. These tables do not hold every clone; where another copy was compared, an unresolved V gene accounts for under half, and the others remain unexplained. The sample table holds 90,000 to 120,000 clones, of which about nine tenths were seen once. The ten largest account for 1% to 1.5% of the sample. Sequencing was carried out using peripheral blood. The receptors stem from a woman between 25 and 40 years old with acute or convalescent COVID-19.

The chain uses TRBV11-2 and TRBJ2-5, with 10 nucleotides matching TRBD2. With 0 bases clipped from V and 4 bases from J, the junction kept 2 bases outside the gene matches. In germline, CDR1 is SGHAT, CDR2 FQNNGV. The CDR3 spans 15 residues. CDR3 region: CASSLDRLAGETQYF. In DNA, the CDR3 is TGTGCCAGCAGCTTAGATCGACTAGCGGGAGAGACCCAGTACTTC.

Here the CDR3 reads CASSQVGRPHSYEQYF. As DNA, the CDR3 is TGTGCCAGCAGCCAAGTGGGGCGGCCCCACTCCTACGAGCAGTACTTC. This chain uses TRBV3-1 (or the pseudogene TRBV3-2) with TRBJ2-7, with D perhaps TRBD1 (5 bases). Germline assignment: CDR1 LGHDT and CDR2 YNNKEL (reference sequence). This CDR3 contains 16 residues. Trimming cost V 1 base and J 0 bases, with 13 bases left between them.

This clone came up once. The chain recombines TRBV4-3 with TRBJ2-5; 11 bases line up with TRBD2. CDR1 and CDR2 (germline): LGHNA, YSLEER. V dropped 3 bases and J dropped 5; count of bases not matched to a gene: 8. The CDR3 sequence is 16 residues long. CDR3 residues: CASSQDSGGGFETQYF. The CDR3 DNA follows: TGCGCCAGCAGCCAGGATAGCGGGGGGGGATTTGAGACCCAGTACTTC.

The rearrangement joins TRBV3-1 (or the pseudogene TRBV3-2) to TRBJ2-3; 7 bases agree with TRBD1. This CDR3 has 14 residues. J gave up 6 bases and V 2 bases, and 5 bases lay outside the gene matches. Per the germline V gene, CDR1 is LGHDT and CDR2 is YNNKEL (reference sequence). The CDR3 DNA is TGTGCCAGCAGCCAACAACCGGGACAGGATACGCAGTATTTT. It specifies CASSQQPGQDTQYF.

This clone was recorded a few times. The rearrangement uses TRBV12-5 and TRBJ2-1; 8 positions agree with TRBD2. Germline assignment: CDR1 LGHNT and CDR2 FRNRAP. J gave up 0 bases and V 5 bases, and 9 bases lay outside the gene matches. The CDR3 is 17 amino acids. The CDR3 DNA reads TGTGCTAGTGGTCCCCGGGCTAGCGGGTCCTCCTACAATGAGCAGTTCTTC. It is translated as CASGPRASGSSYNEQFF. The whole variable domain, filled in from reference TRBV12-5 and TRBJ2-1, reads DARVTQTPRHKVTEMGQEVTMRCQPILGHNTVFWYRQTMMQGLELLAYFRNRAPLDDSGMPKDRFSAEMPDATLATLKIQPSEPRDSAVYFCASGPRASGSSYNEQFFGPGTRLTVL.

On this clone itself: Other DNA variants within this sample encode the same CDR3. V usage is TRBV7-2 and J usage is TRBJ2-5, with a tentative D call TRBD2 (7 bases). Trimming took off 0 bases at V and 4 bases at J, with 12 bases between the two ends. The germline gives CDR1 SGHTA, CDR2 FQGNSA. There are 15 residues in the CDR3. As DNA, the CDR3 is TGTGCCAGCAGCTTAGCGCTGGGGGGGCGAGAGACCCAGTACTTC. Amino acids: CASSLALGGRETQYF.

The rearrangement uses TRBV7-6 and TRBJ2-7, with 10 nucleotides matching TRBD2. The CDR3 totals 16 residues. Germline lookup yields CDR1 SGHVS and CDR2 FNYEAQ. J was trimmed by 1 base and V by 2 bases; bases with no gene match: 5. CDR3 loop: CASSLTSGTSSYEQYF. The DNA of the CDR3 is TGTGCCAGCAGCTTAACTAGCGGGACGTCTTCCTACGAGCAGTACTTC.

The V gene is TRBV10-1, the J gene TRBJ2-7; TRBD1 matches at 7 bases. The junction had 9 bases not matched to a gene; V was cut back by 5 bases and J by 2 bases. Per germline, CDR1 WNHNN and CDR2 SYGVQD (reference sequence). The CDR3 covers 15 residues. This CDR3 is CASSLHTGTAYEQYF. The CDR3 nucleotides read TGCGCCAGCAGTTTACACACCGGGACAGCCTACGAGCAGTACTTC.

This clone was seen once. This chain uses TRBV18 with TRBJ1-1, with a possible D match to TRBD1 (6 bases). The V and J ends lost 2 bases and 0 bases respectively, with 16 bases between them. The CDR3 runs 17 residues. The V gene's germline CDR1 is KGHSH and CDR2 LQKENI. The CDR3 DNA is TGTGCCAGCTCACCAGACAGGAAGGGGGATATGAACACTGAAGCTTTCTTT. As protein: CASSPDRKGDMNTEAFF. Combining the CDR3 with reference TRBV18 and TRBJ1-1 gives the whole variable domain NAGVMQNPRHLVRRRGQEARLRCSPMKGHSHVYWYRQLPEEGLKFMVYLQKENIIDESGMPKERFSAEFPKEGPSILRIQQVVRGDSAAYFCASSPDRKGDMNTEAFFGQGTRLTVV.

V is TRBV19 and J is TRBJ2-5, with TRBD1 matching 12 bases. The CDR3 runs to 14 residues. CDR1 and CDR2 from the germline V gene are LNHDA and SQIVND (reference sequence). Trimming at V came to 10 bases and at J to 5 bases, leaving 8 bases not matched to a gene. In DNA, the CDR3 is TGTGCCACCGGGACAGGGGGCTGGGGGGAGACCCAGTACTTC. Its translation: CATGTGGWGETQYF.

In nucleotides, the CDR3 is TGCAGCGTCCGAACAGGGTACGGACCCAAAAACATTCAGTACTTC. As protein: CSVRTGYGPKNIQYF. The J gene is TRBJ2-4, the V gene TRBV29-1; tentative D call: TRBD1 (6 bases). The CDR3 extends over 15 amino acids. Deletions cut 6 bases from V and 2 bases from J, with 17 bases between. The germline V gene has CDR1 SQVTM and CDR2 ANQGSEA.

This clone appeared a single time. The chain joins TRBV28 to TRBJ1-1, with 8 bases aligning to TRBD1. The CDR3 totals 15 residues. V shed 6 bases and J 1 base; nucleotides not matched to a gene: 7. Germline V CDR1 and CDR2: MDHEN, SYDVKM. CDR3 in amino acids: CASSSGGAQNTEAFF. In DNA form, the CDR3 reads TGTGCCAGCAGCTCAGGGGGCGCACAGAACACTGAAGCTTTCTTT.

This chain joins TRBV5-1 and TRBJ1-5; D gene unclear. There are 15 residues in the CDR3. Germline loops: CDR1 SGHRS, CDR2 YFSETQ. V shed 0 bases and J shed 1 base, with 8 bases lying between them. The CDR3 loop is CASSLVYGSNQPQHF. The CDR3 DNA reads TGCGCCAGCAGCTTGGTGTACGGGAGCAATCAGCCCCAGCATTTT.

The CDR3 DNA follows: TGCGCCAGCAGCTTGGGGTCTTTGGACACCTACGAGCAGTACTTC. Protein: CASSLGSLDTYEQYF. This chain connects TRBV5-1 to TRBJ2-7, with a tentative D call TRBD1 (5 bases). V gave up 0 bases and J gave up 2 bases, with 12 bases separating them. Germline loops: CDR1 SGHRS, CDR2 YFSETQ. The CDR3 is 15 amino acids.

The chain carries TRBV6-5 and TRBJ2-5, with 9 positions matching TRBD1. CDR3 length: 14 amino acids. V trimming: 2 bases; J trimming: 5 bases; junction bases outside the gene matches: 3. CDR1 and CDR2 from the germline V gene are MNHEY and SVGAGI. The CDR3 loop reads CASSYGGQGETQYF. The DNA for the CDR3 is TGTGCCAGCAGTTACGGGGGACAGGGTGAGACCCAGTACTTC.

This clone was seen a few times. The chain employs TRBV5-6 and TRBJ1-1; no clear D gene. CDR1 and CDR2 (germline): SGHDT, YYEEEE. The CDR3 runs to 13 residues. Trimming removed 4 bases at V and 0 bases at J, with 7 bases between. The CDR3 DNA reads TGTGCCAGCAGCCTAAATATGAACACTGAAGCTTTCTTT. It is translated as CASSLNMNTEAFF. Supplemented by reference TRBV5-6 and TRBJ1-1, the full variable domain reads DAGVTQSPTHLIKTRGQQVTLRCSPKSGHDTVSWYQQALGQGPQFIFQYYEEEERQRGNFPDRFSGHQFPNYSSELNVNALLLGDSALYLCASSLNMNTEAFFGQGTRLTVV.

The V call is TRBV7-2, the J call TRBJ2-1; 11 nucleotides match TRBD2. The CDR3 has 15 amino acids. The germline CDR1 and CDR2 sequences are SGHTA and FQGNSA. After removal of 0 bases from V and 5 bases from J, the junction contained 0 bases not matched to a gene. The chain's CDR3 is CASSLAGLADNEQFF. CDR3 sequence (DNA): TGTGCCAGCAGCTTAGCGGGACTAGCGGACAATGAGCAGTTCTTC. The whole variable domain, filled in from reference TRBV7-2 and TRBJ2-1, reads GAGVSQSPSNKVTEKGKDVELRCDPISGHTALYWYRQSLGQGLEFLIYFQGNSAPDKSGLPSDRFSAERTGGSVSTLTIQRTQQEDSAVYLCASSLAGLADNEQFFGPGTRLTVL.

This chain connects TRBV2 to TRBJ2-4; possibly TRBD2 for D (6 bases). The germline V gene encodes CDR1 SNHLY and CDR2 FYNNEI. The CDR3 spans 15 residues. The V and J ends lost 7 bases and 5 bases respectively, with 18 bases between them. The CDR3 is CASTLGGTFENIQYF. CDR3 nucleotides: TGTGCCAGCACTCTTGGAGGGACCTTCGAAAACATTCAGTACTTC.

The CDR3 region is CASSYGQGGMAEAFF. For the CDR3, the DNA is TGTGCCAGCAGTTACGGACAGGGTGGAATGGCTGAAGCTTTCTTT. The chain carries TRBV6-2 or TRBV6-3 and TRBJ1-1; 8 bases are a match to TRBD1. The CDR3 contains 15 residues. The V and J ends lost 2 bases and 6 bases, in that order; junction bases with no gene match: 8. The germline V gene encodes CDR1 MNHEY and CDR2 SVGEGT.

The rearrangement uses TRBV14 and TRBJ1-2; D is possibly TRBD1 (6 bases). CDR1 is SGHDN, CDR2 FVKESK, per germline. The V end was cut by 4 bases, the J end by 0 bases, with 9 bases between. This CDR3 spans 14 amino acids. Here the CDR3 DNA reads TGTGCCAGCAGCCTGGACAGAACTAACTATGGCTACACCTTC. Translated, it gives CASSLDRTNYGYTF.

The chain uses TRBV19 and TRBJ1-5, with D possibly being TRBD1 (6 bases). Germline V lookup: CDR1 LNHDA, CDR2 SQIVND (reference sequence). CDR3 length: 16 amino acids. Trimming left V 7 bases short and J 0 bases short, with 16 bases between. This CDR3 reads CASTTFGGYSNQPQHF. As DNA, the CDR3 is TGTGCCAGTACCACTTTTGGGGGCTATAGCAATCAGCCCCAGCATTTT.

V gene TRBV5-1 combines with J gene TRBJ1-2; tentative D call: TRBD1 (5 bases). From germline, CDR1 is SGHRS and CDR2 YFSETQ. This CDR3 spans 16 amino acids. Deletions cut 2 bases from V and 4 bases from J, with 18 bases between. CDR3 coding DNA: TGCGCCAGCAGCTTAGATTCCCGGGACTTAGGCTATGGCTACACCTTC. Amino acid sequence: CASSLDSRDLGYGYTF.

This clone was recorded once. The chain employs TRBV19 and TRBJ1-2; TRBD1 is a possible D gene (5 bases). V dropped 1 base and J dropped 2 bases, with 11 bases sitting between them. CDR3 length: 15 residues. In germline, CDR1 is LNHDA, CDR2 SQIVND (reference sequence). The CDR3 reads CASSIAWGQNYGYTF. CDR3 coding DNA: TGTGCCAGTAGTATAGCTTGGGGCCAGAACTATGGCTACACCTTC.

The V call is TRBV9, the J call TRBJ2-1; TRBD2 aligns across 12 bases. CDR1 is SGDLS and CDR2 is YYNGEE in the germline V gene. The CDR3 is made up of 16 amino acids. After removal of 0 bases from V and 9 bases from J, the junction contained 7 bases not matched to a gene. In DNA, the CDR3 is TGTGCCAGCAGCGTAGATCCTAGCGGGGGGGCCCGTGAGCAGTTCTTC. Its protein product is CASSVDPSGGAREQFF.

The J gene is TRBJ2-3, the V gene TRBV27; D perhaps matches TRBD1 (7 bases). CDR1 is MNHEY and CDR2 is SMNVEV in the germline V gene (reference sequence). The CDR3 has 14 residues. V dropped 6 bases and J dropped 8 bases, with 18 bases sitting between them. CDR3 in DNA: TGTGCCAGCAGCCTAAGCGGGCCAGGGGGTACGCAGTATTTT. Residues: CASSLSGPGGTQYF.

This chain joins TRBV5-1 and TRBJ2-7, with 10 nucleotides matching TRBD1. The CDR3 is 15 amino acids. V lost 5 bases and J lost 0; bases outside the gene matches: 5. Germline V gene data show CDR1 as SGHRS and CDR2 as YFSETQ. The CDR3 coding sequence is TGCGCCAGCAGTGGTAGGACAGGGGGCTCCTACGAGCAGTACTTC. This sequence encodes CASSGRTGGSYEQYF.

CDR3 residues: CASSLTGSGSYNEQFF. The CDR3 bases are TGTGCCAGCAGCTTAACGGGTAGCGGGAGCTACAATGAGCAGTTCTTC. V and J are TRBV7-3 and TRBJ2-1, with 9 bases that match TRBD2. The CDR3 totals 16 residues. Losses at the gene ends were 0 bases for V and 3 bases for J; bases not matched to a gene: 3. Germline V lookup: CDR1 SGHTA, CDR2 FQGTGA.